The 10 T cell receptor beta chains below all came from one sample that was sequenced in a study of neoadjuvant nivolumab and ipilimumab in lung cancer. Sequenced by immunoSEQ multiplex PCR; TCRdb stores in-frame clones only, minus some. The sample has 26,000 or so clones, over 80% seen once. This material consisted of tumor tissue, taken after neoadjuvant nivolumab, alone or with ipilimumab, at or shortly before surgery. These receptors were obtained from an adult with non-small cell lung cancer.

V usage is TRBV5-1 and J usage is TRBJ2-1; a possible D gene is TRBD1 (5 bases). The CDR3 totals 14 residues. The V gene lost 0 bases and the J gene lost 1 base, with 5 bases spanning the gap. Germline CDR1 SGHRS, CDR2 YFSETQ. The CDR3 DNA follows: TGCGCCAGCAGCTTGGAGGGGTCCTACAATGAGCAGTTCTTC. This codes for CASSLEGSYNEQFF.

J is TRBJ2-6 and V is TRBV4-2; no clear D gene. From germline, CDR1 is LGHNA and CDR2 YNFKEQ. This CDR3 contains 16 residues. V was pared by 0 bases and J by 1 base, with 7 bases between. CDR3 loop: CASSQDTGSGANVLTF. DNA for the CDR3: TGTGCCAGCAGCCAAGACACCGGATCTGGGGCCAACGTCCTGACTTTC.

This chain joins TRBV4-1 and TRBJ1-2, with 9 bases lining up with TRBD1. The junction had 3 bases not matched to a gene; V was cut back by 0 bases and J by 4 bases. CDR1 is MGHRA, CDR2 YSYEKL, per germline. CDR3 length: 15 residues. The CDR3 region is CASSQDRDRVYGYTF. In DNA form, the CDR3 reads TGCGCCAGCAGCCAAGATCGGGACAGGGTCTATGGCTACACCTTC.

V usage is TRBV5-4 and J usage is TRBJ1-2, with 8 bases identical to TRBD1. Losses at the gene ends were 1 base for V and 3 bases for J; bases not matched to a gene: 5. This CDR3 spans 15 amino acids. From germline, CDR1 is SGHNT and CDR2 YYREEE (reference sequence). The CDR3: CASSLKQGADYGYTF. The CDR3 DNA reads TGTGCCAGCAGCTTGAAGCAGGGGGCGGACTATGGCTACACCTTC.

This clone has only a few counts. The CDR3 DNA follows: TGTGCCAGCAGCCAGCAGGAGGGAATGGGAGCTTTCTTT. Translated, it gives CASSQQEGMGAFF. V and J are TRBV7-9 and TRBJ1-1; no reliable D call. CDR3 length equals 13 residues. Per germline, CDR1 SEHNR and CDR2 FQNEAQ (reference sequence). V was cut by 5 bases and J by 10 bases, with 17 bases left in between.

CDR3 sequence: CASSFYTGELFF. The CDR3 bases are TGTGCCAGCAGTTTCTACACCGGGGAGCTGTTTTTT. The chain couples TRBV27 to TRBJ2-2; D is unresolved. Germline CDR1 MNHEY, CDR2 SMNVEV (reference sequence). The CDR3 spans 12 residues. V lost 3 bases and J lost 3, with 2 bases in between.

The chain has TRBV30 and TRBJ2-3; D is undetermined. The germline gives CDR1 GTSNPN, CDR2 SVGIG (reference sequence). Trimming left V 2 bases short and J 6 bases short, with 9 bases between. The CDR3 runs to 12 residues. This CDR3 is CAWSNGRDTQYF. The CDR3 DNA sequence: TGTGCCTGGAGTAACGGCAGGGATACGCAGTATTTT.

V is TRBV9 and J is TRBJ2-1; no definite D call. This CDR3 spans 13 amino acids. Germline V lookup: CDR1 SGDLS, CDR2 YYNGEE. Trimming took off 0 bases at V and 5 bases at J, with 6 bases between the two ends. The CDR3 DNA reads as TGTGCCAGCAGCGTAGGGCGAAACAATGAGCAGTTCTTC. Translated: CASSVGRNNEQFF.

This clone came up a few times. The chain joins TRBV28 to TRBJ2-6, with D unclear. V lost 3 bases and J 0 bases, leaving 9 bases between the germline ends. CDR1 and CDR2 from the germline V gene are MDHEN and SYDVKM. The CDR3 covers 16 residues. CDR3: CASSLLSTSGANVLTF. Written as DNA, the CDR3 is TGTGCCAGCAGTTTGCTCAGTACCTCTGGGGCCAACGTCCTGACTTTC.

The chain is built from TRBV19 and TRBJ2-7, with TRBD2 as a possible D gene (6 bases). Germline V gene lookup returns CDR1 LNHDA and CDR2 SQIVND (reference sequence). V lost 6 bases to trimming and J lost 5 bases, with 17 bases between them. The length of the CDR3 is 14 residues. The chain's CDR3 is CASRNPTSPNEQYF. Written as DNA, the CDR3 is TGTGCCAGTAGAAATCCGACTAGTCCCAACGAGCAGTACTTC.